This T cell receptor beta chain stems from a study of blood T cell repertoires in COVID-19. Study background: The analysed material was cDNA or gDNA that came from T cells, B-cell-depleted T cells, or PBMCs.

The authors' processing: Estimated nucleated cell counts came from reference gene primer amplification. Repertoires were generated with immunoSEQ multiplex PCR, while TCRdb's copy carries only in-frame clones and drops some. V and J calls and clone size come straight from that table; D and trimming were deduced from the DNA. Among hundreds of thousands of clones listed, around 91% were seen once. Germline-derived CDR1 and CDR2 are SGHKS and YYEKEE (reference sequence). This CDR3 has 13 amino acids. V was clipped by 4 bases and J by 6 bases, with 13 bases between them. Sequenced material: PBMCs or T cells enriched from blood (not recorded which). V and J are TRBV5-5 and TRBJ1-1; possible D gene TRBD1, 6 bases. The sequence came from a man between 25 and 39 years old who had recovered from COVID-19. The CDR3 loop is CASSVQGRPEAFF. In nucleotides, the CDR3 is TGTGCCAGCAGCGTACAGGGTCGCCCTGAAGCTTTCTTT.